This TCR beta chain is from a study of T cell responses to AZD1222 COVID-19 vaccine. Study-wide results and limits: Variant regions that are unmutated are reportedly the target of nearly half of spike-specific TCRs. Spike-specific TCR repertoires showed rising breadth and depth after two AZD1222 doses.

Data came from immunoSEQ multiplex PCR; TCRdb stores just in-frame clones and leaves some out. The repertoire consists of more than 85,000 clones, with approximately 87% occurring once and the leading ten covering roughly 4.4%. This CDR3 contains 13 residues. Germline values: CDR1 SGHVS, CDR2 FQNEAQ. V trimming: 5 bases; J trimming: 7 bases; junction bases outside the gene matches: 5. As regards this clone: The target antigen is unknown.

The chain is built from TRBV7-8 and TRBJ1-5; 7 positions agree with TRBD1. The clonotype was recovered from an adult who received the AZD1222 COVID-19 vaccine. The input for sequencing was peripheral blood, taken 28 days after the second AZD1222 dose. The CDR3 DNA follows: TGTGCCAGCAGCCCAGACAGGGCGCAGCCCCAGCATTTT. This codes for CASSPDRAQPQHF.